Presented here are 5 T cell receptor beta chains from one specimen sequenced in a study of beta chain features in type 1 diabetes. The isolated RNA, all of it, was reverse transcribed, so expressed TCRB transcripts were what got sequenced. Profiling relied on immunoSEQ multiplex PCR, and the TCRdb table lists in-frame clones only, not all of them. The data show roughly 450,000 clones, with roughly 11% seen just once and approximately 0.05% held by the top ten. The sequenced sample was naive CD4+ T cells from blood. The origin of the receptors is a woman under 30 in good health.

This clone showed up just a few times. This sequence joins TRBV4-1 and TRBJ2-4; D unresolved. This CDR3 region has 15 residues. Trimming left V 0 bases short and J 6 bases short, with 12 bases between. Germline CDR1 and CDR2: MGHRA and YSYEKL. The CDR3 coding sequence is TGCGCCAGCAGCCAAGACCCCTTGGTGGGAAACATTCAGTACTTC. This encodes CASSQDPLVGNIQYF.

This clone was picked up a small number of times. The chain combines TRBV4-3 with TRBJ2-1; 7 bases fit TRBD2. The CDR3 has 16 amino acids. Germline V lookup: CDR1 LGHNA, CDR2 YSLEER. The V gene end was trimmed by 1 base and the J gene end by 4 bases; junction bases not matched to a gene: 7. DNA of the CDR3: TGCGCCAGCAGCCAAGTTCCCCTAGCGGCGTACAATGAGCAGTTCTTC. Amino acid sequence: CASSQVPLAAYNEQFF.

This clone was observed a few times. The chain recombines TRBV14 with TRBJ2-5; 8 nucleotides align to TRBD1. The germline V gene has CDR1 SGHDN and CDR2 FVKESK. J gave up 1 base and V 5 bases, and 6 bases lay outside the gene matches. There are 15 residues in the CDR3. The CDR3: CASSARQGAQETQYF. In DNA, the CDR3 is TGTGCCAGCAGCGCCCGTCAGGGGGCCCAAGAGACCCAGTACTTC. Full variable domain (outside the CDR3, taken from reference TRBV14 and TRBJ2-5): EAGVTQFPSHSVIEKGQTVTLRCDPISGHDNLYWYRRVMGKEIKFLLHFVKESKQDESGMPNNRFLAERTGGTYSTLKVQPAELEDSGVYFCASSARQGAQETQYFGPGTRLLVL.

The chain combines TRBV7-9 with TRBJ2-7; a weak D match, TRBD1 (6 bases). CDR1 and CDR2 from the germline V gene are SEHNR and FQNEAQ (reference sequence). CDR3 length equals 15 residues. The ends were cut back, 6 bases at V and 6 bases at J, with 21 bases in the middle. DNA of the CDR3: TGTGCCAGCAGGCAGGGACAAAGTACCCCCGGCGAGCAGTACTTC. Translation: CASRQGQSTPGEQYF.

Concerning this clone: A read error is possible here, since a much larger clone lies one base away. The chain is built from TRBV9 and TRBJ2-7; D is unclear. V lost 4 bases to trimming and J lost 2 bases, with 7 bases between them. The germline V gene has CDR1 SGDLS and CDR2 YYNGEE. CDR3 length equals 12 residues. The CDR3 sequence is CASSPRAYEQYF. The CDR3 DNA sequence: TGTGCCAGCAGCCCACGCGCCTACGAGCAGTACTTC. Full variable domain (outside the CDR3, taken from reference TRBV9 and TRBJ2-7): DSGVTQTPKHLITATGQRVTLRCSPRSGDLSVYWYQQSLDQGLQFLIQYYNGEERAKGNILERFSAQQFPDLHSELNLSSLELGDSALYFCASSPRAYEQYFGPGTRLTVT.